Listed below are T cell receptor beta chains from one sample, sequenced in a study of T cell responses to AZD1222 COVID-19 vaccine. Generated by immunoSEQ multiplex PCR, the TCRdb table keeps only in-frame clones and is missing some. The sample holds roughly 100,000 clones, 87% seen once. Sequencing used peripheral blood, obtained on day 0 of AZD1222 vaccination. The source is an adult in good health. Both conserved end residues are part of each CDR3. D genes are given only for firm matches. Expanded clones are given a class, and other clones once, few, many or no size at all.

d_call v_call clone_size cdr3_aa
- TRBV14 - CASRAVAEGEQFF
- TRBV10-3 few CAISDPPNYGYTF
TRBD1 TRBV4-1 - CASSRDRGYTF
- TRBV30 - CAWSVAPGNTIYF
TRBD1 TRBV5-6 - CASGLDRAGLHF
- TRBV19 - CASTPRAQNQPQHF
- TRBV30 - CAWSVGRRGEAFF
TRBD1 TRBV15 - CATSRDRGGYGYTF
TRBD1 TRBV18 - CASSSNDRGQYF
- TRBV5-1 - CASSLRSGGGETQYF
TRBD1 TRBV2 - CASKLTGNAGQPQHF
TRBD2 TRBV6-6 - CASSGTSSGNEQFF
TRBD1 TRBV7-2 - CASRNPGTGEYGYTF